The 18 T cell receptor beta chains below come from one sample, sequenced in a study of T cells in Graves' hyperthyroidism and ophthalmopathy. TCR beta CDR3 sequences were amplified from RNA transcripts. When the TCR CDR3 underwent first-round RT-PCR, the HTBI primer set was used. TCRdb re-called the multiplex PCR reads with MiXCR, one entry per CDR3 protein. The sample lists some 300,000 distinct CDR3 sequences, 16% occurring once. The sample consisted of blood. All receptors derive from a man aged 25-45 years with Graves' hyperthyroidism.

This clonotype is a singleton in its sample. CDR3 in amino acids: CASSLEDTGGRGDEQFF. CDR3 coding DNA: TGCGCCAGCAGCTTGGAGGACACCGGGGGGAGGGGGGATGAGCAGTTCTTC. The chain combines TRBV5-1 with TRBJ2-1; TRBD2 might be the D (7 bases). The CDR3 totals 17 residues. The V gene's germline CDR1 is SGHRS and CDR2 YFSETQ. V was pared by 0 bases and J by 8 bases, with 21 bases between.

In this sample, this clonotype turned up many times. The V call is TRBV28, the J call TRBJ1-1, with no clear D. V gave up 2 bases and J gave up 0 bases, with 7 bases separating them. Germline lookup yields CDR1 MDHEN and CDR2 SYDVKM. The CDR3 loop spans 14 amino acids. The CDR3: CASSLMYMNTEAFF. CDR3 in DNA: TGTGCCAGCAGTTTAATGTACATGAACACTGAAGCTTTCTTT.

The genes are TRBV19 and TRBJ2-7; TRBD1 might be the D (6 bases). The V gene's germline CDR1 is LNHDA and CDR2 SQIVND (reference sequence). V lost 3 bases and J 3 bases, leaving 12 bases between the germline ends. The CDR3 is 14 residues long. The CDR3 sequence: CASSMAGQFYEQYF. As DNA, the CDR3 is TGTGCCAGTAGTATGGCAGGACAGTTCTACGAGCAGTACTTC.

The V and J genes are TRBV4-1 and TRBJ1-1; possibly TRBD1 for D (6 bases). Deletions cut 2 bases from V and 5 bases from J, with 15 bases between. The germline CDR1 and CDR2 sequences are MGHRA and YSYEKL. CDR3 length: 15 amino acids. In DNA form, the CDR3 reads TGCGCCAGCAGCCAACACCAAGGGGGAGAAACTGAAGCTTTCTTT. This codes for CASSQHQGGETEAFF.

Ten or more counts support this clonotype. V gene TRBV6-6 combines with J gene TRBJ1-6; D remains ambiguous. Between the trimmed V and J ends, which lost 2 bases and 8 bases, there was a span of 4 bases. The CDR3 covers 12 residues. Germline values: CDR1 MNHNY, CDR2 SVGAGI (reference sequence). The CDR3 coding sequence is TGTGCCAGCAGTTACGGAGATTCACCCCTCCACTTT. Its translation is CASSYGDSPLHF.

The sample holds a few counts of this clonotype. The chain recombines TRBV27 with TRBJ1-3; 7 nucleotides match TRBD1. Germline values: CDR1 MNHEY, CDR2 SMNVEV (reference sequence). V dropped 6 bases and J dropped 4; count of bases not matched to a gene: 6. The CDR3 totals 14 residues. CDR3 DNA: TGTGCCAGCAGGAAATTAGGGGGCGGAAACACCATATATTTT. Translated: CASRKLGGGNTIYF.

This clonotype occurred many times. V usage is TRBV5-1 and J usage is TRBJ2-3, with 10 bases lining up with TRBD2. This CDR3 region has 16 residues. The germline V gene encodes CDR1 SGHRS and CDR2 YFSETQ. V lost 3 bases, J lost 3 bases, and 7 bases stayed unmatched. CDR3 in DNA: TGCGCCAGCAGCTCGCTGACTAGCGGGCCTACAGATACGCAGTATTTT. Its protein is CASSSLTSGPTDTQYF.

This chain connects TRBV12-3 or TRBV12-4 to TRBJ1-5; D gene ambiguous. Trimming removed 6 bases from V and 9 bases from J, with 12 bases in between. The CDR3 has 12 amino acids. The CDR3: CASSSPGGPQHF. The CDR3 region has the DNA TGTGCCAGCAGCTCTCCTGGCGGGCCCCAGCATTTT.

This clonotype was picked up many times. V is TRBV3-1 and J is TRBJ2-6, with D unresolved. V gave up 3 bases and J gave up 0 bases, with 6 bases separating them. Germline loops: CDR1 LGHDT, CDR2 YNNKEL (reference sequence). This CDR3 is built from 15 residues. The CDR3 region is CASSHPGSGANVLTF. CDR3 DNA sequence: TGTGCCAGCAGCCATCCGGGCTCTGGGGCCAACGTCCTGACTTTC.

This clonotype was seen many times. The chain uses TRBV6-1 and TRBJ1-5; D is ambiguous. The germline V gene has CDR1 MNHNS and CDR2 SASEGT. The CDR3 sequence is 15 residues long. Between the trimmed V and J ends, which lost 1 base and 7 bases, there was a span of 14 bases. CDR3 loop: CASSEGNLPAQPQHF. The CDR3 DNA follows: TGTGCCAGCAGTGAAGGAAATCTTCCGGCCCAGCCCCAGCATTTT.

This chain joins TRBV7-9 and TRBJ2-3; TRBD2 matches 9 bases. The CDR3 consists of 16 residues. Germline trimming cut 5 bases from V and 3 bases from J; bases unmatched to any gene: 9. In germline, CDR1 is SEHNR, CDR2 FQNEAQ (reference sequence). The CDR3 DNA sequence: TGTGCCAGCAGCCGTGGGAGTGCGGGAGGGACAGATACGCAGTATTTT. Its translation: CASSRGSAGGTDTQYF.

This clonotype was detected only a few times. This chain joins TRBV12-3 or TRBV12-4 and TRBJ2-2, with D tentatively TRBD2 (6 bases). V was pared by 5 bases and J by 1 base, with 11 bases between. The CDR3 is made up of 15 amino acids. The DNA for the CDR3 is TGTGCCAGCAGTCCCAACGGGAGGAACACCGGGGAGCTGTTTTTT. Translation gives CASSPNGRNTGELFF.

This clonotype was observed at least ten times. The chain links TRBV27 to TRBJ2-1; 13 nucleotides align to TRBD2. Germline values: CDR1 MNHEY, CDR2 SMNVEV (reference sequence). The J segment lost 8 bases and the V segment lost 6 bases, leaving 7 bases of the junction unmatched. The CDR3 is 15 residues long. The CDR3 sequence is CASSPGLAGFDEQFF. In nucleotides, the CDR3 is TGTGCCAGCAGCCCGGGACTAGCGGGATTCGATGAGCAGTTCTTC.

Only a few counts were recorded for this clonotype. This chain joins TRBV29-1 and TRBJ2-2; D is perhaps TRBD2 (5 bases). There are 14 residues in the CDR3. Germline CDR1 reads SQVTM; CDR2 reads ANQGSEA. V dropped 4 bases and J dropped 4 bases, with 13 bases sitting between them. The CDR3 here is CSVVPGVTTGELFF. The CDR3 DNA reads as TGCAGCGTTGTTCCCGGGGTTACCACCGGGGAGCTGTTTTTT.

This clonotype occurred a few times. This may arise from a read error, as a much more abundant clone is one base away. The V gene is TRBV19, the J gene TRBJ1-2; weak D call: TRBD1 (5 bases). The CDR3 totals 10 residues. Trimming removed 10 bases at V and 3 bases at J, with 6 bases between. The V gene's germline CDR1 is LNHDA and CDR2 SQIVND (reference sequence). CDR3 region: CAIRDYGYTF. DNA of the CDR3: TGTGCCATCAGGGACTATGGCTACACCTTC.

This chain joins TRBV7-8 and TRBJ1-2, with D perhaps TRBD1 (6 bases). The germline V gene encodes CDR1 SGHVS and CDR2 FQNEAQ. Between the trimmed V and J ends, which lost 3 bases and 4 bases, there was a span of 15 bases. The CDR3 sequence is 15 residues long. DNA of the CDR3: TGTGCCAGCAGCTTTCTCTTGGGGGGGGCCTATGGCTACACCTTC. This encodes CASSFLLGGAYGYTF.

This clonotype was observed a handful of times. The V and J genes are TRBV28 and TRBJ1-5; no clear D. The CDR3 is 11 amino acids. Germline V gives CDR1 MDHEN, CDR2 SYDVKM. V lost 1 base and J lost 15, with 10 bases in between. In DNA form, the CDR3 reads TGTGCCAGCAGTTTATCCCTTATAAGGCATTTT. The encoded protein is CASSLSLIRHF.

This clonotype showed up just a few times. The chain joins TRBV11-3 to TRBJ2-2; D unclear. V shed 5 bases and J shed 4 bases, with 11 bases lying between them. The germline gives CDR1 SGHNT, CDR2 YENEEA. The CDR3 has 14 amino acids. CDR3 sequence (DNA): TGTGCCAGCAGCGTCTTTGGACGCACCGGGGAGCTGTTTTTT. The encoded protein is CASSVFGRTGELFF. Full variable domain (outside the CDR3, taken from reference TRBV11-3 and TRBJ2-2): EAGVVQSPRYKIIEKKQPVAFWCNPISGHNTLYWYLQNLGQGPELLIRYENEEAVDDSQLPKDRFSAERLKGVDSTLKIQPAELGDSAVYLCASSVFGRTGELFFGEGSRLTVL.